This T cell receptor (beta chain) was documented in a study of Graves' ophthalmopathy and Graves' hyperthyroidism. This clonotype was picked up many times. Pregnant or lactating patients and those with other autoimmune diseases or uncontrolled infections were excluded. RNA served as the template for amplifying TCR beta CDR3 regions. Second-round multiplex PCR came after first-round RT-PCR with HTBI primers. TCRdb recomputed calls from the multiplex PCR reads with MiXCR, one row per CDR3 protein. The table has fewer than 600,000 distinct CDR3 sequences, 13% to 15% seen once. Germline V gene lookup returns CDR1 MNHEY and CDR2 SVGEGT. The CDR3 loop spans 19 amino acids. Between the trimmed V and J ends, which lost 5 bases and 1 base, there was a span of 23 bases.

The receptor's source is a woman in her 30s with Graves' ophthalmopathy. This rearrangement joins TRBV6-2 or TRBV6-3 to TRBJ2-2; D possibly corresponds to TRBD2 (7 bases). Sequenced: blood. The CDR3 DNA follows: TGTGCCAGCAGTCGGGGGGTATGGCAGGGGAGTCGGAACACCGGGGAGCTGTTTTTT. It codes for CASSRGVWQGSRNTGELFF.